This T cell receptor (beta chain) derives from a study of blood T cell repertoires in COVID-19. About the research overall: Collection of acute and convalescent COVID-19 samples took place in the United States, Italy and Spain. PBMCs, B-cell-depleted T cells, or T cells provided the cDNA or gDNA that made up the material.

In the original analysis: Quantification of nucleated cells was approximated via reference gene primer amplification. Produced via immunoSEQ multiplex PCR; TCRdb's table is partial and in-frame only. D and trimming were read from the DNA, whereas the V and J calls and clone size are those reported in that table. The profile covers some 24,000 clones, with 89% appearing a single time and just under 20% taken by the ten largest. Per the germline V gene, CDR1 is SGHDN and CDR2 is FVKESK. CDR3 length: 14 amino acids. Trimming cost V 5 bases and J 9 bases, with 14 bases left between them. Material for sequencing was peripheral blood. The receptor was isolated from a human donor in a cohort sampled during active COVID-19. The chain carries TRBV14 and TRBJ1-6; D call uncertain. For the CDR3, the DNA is TGTGCCAGCAGCTCAGACGGAGGGTCTTCACCCCTCCACTTT. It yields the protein CASSSDGGSSPLHF.